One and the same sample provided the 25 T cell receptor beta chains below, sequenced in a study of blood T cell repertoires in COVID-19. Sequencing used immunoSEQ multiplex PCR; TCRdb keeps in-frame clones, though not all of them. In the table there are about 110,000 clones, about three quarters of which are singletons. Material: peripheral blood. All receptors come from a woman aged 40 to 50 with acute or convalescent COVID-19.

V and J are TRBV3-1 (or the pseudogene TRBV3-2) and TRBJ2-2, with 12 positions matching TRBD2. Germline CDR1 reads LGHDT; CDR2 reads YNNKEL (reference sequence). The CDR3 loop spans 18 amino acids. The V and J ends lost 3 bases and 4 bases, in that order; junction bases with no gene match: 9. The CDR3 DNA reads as TGTGCCAGCAGCCACGAACTAGCGGGGGGCCATCTCACCGGGGAGCTGTTTTTT. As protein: CASSHELAGGHLTGELFF.

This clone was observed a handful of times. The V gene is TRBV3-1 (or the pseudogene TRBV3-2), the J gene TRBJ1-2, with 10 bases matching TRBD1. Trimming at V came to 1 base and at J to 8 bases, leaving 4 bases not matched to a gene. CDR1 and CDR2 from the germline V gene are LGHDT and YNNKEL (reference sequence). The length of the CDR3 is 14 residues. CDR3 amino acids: CASSQGTGGLGYTF. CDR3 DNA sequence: TGTGCCAGCAGCCAAGGGACAGGGGGACTAGGCTACACCTTC.

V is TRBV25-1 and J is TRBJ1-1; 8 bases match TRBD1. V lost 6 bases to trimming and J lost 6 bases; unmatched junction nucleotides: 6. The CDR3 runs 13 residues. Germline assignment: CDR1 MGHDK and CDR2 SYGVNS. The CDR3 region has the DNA TGTGCCAGCAGGGACAGGGAAGCAGCTGAAGCTTTCTTT. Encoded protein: CASRDREAAEAFF.

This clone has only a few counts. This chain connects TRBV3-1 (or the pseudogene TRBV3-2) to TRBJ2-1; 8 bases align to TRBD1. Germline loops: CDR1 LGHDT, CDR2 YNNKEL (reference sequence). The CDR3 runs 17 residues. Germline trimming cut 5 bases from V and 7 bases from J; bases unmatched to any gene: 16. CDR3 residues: CASSKKMTGDSGNEQFF. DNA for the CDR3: TGTGCCAGCAGCAAGAAAATGACAGGGGATAGTGGGAATGAGCAGTTCTTC.

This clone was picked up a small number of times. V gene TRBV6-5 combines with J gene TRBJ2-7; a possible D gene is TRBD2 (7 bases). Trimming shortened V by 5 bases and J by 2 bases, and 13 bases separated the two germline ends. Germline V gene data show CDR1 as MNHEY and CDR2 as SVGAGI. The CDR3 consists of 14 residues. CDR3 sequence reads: CASSRTAGTYEQYF. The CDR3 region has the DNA TGTGCCAGCAGTCGGACAGCGGGAACCTACGAGCAGTACTTC.

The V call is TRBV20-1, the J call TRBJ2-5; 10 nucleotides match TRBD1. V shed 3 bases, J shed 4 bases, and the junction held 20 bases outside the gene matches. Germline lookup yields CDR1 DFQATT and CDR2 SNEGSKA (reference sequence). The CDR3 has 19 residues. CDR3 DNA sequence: TGCAGTGCTAGTGGACGGACAGGGGGAGGTTTAAGAAGAGGAGAGACCCAGTACTTC. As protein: CSASGRTGGGLRRGETQYF.

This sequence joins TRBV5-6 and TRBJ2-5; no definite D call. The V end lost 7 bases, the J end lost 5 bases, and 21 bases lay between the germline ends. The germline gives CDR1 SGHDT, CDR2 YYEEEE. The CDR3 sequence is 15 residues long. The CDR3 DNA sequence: TGTGCCAGCCGCCGGTTTGGGCTCTCGGTTGAGACCCAGTACTTC. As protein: CASRRFGLSVETQYF.

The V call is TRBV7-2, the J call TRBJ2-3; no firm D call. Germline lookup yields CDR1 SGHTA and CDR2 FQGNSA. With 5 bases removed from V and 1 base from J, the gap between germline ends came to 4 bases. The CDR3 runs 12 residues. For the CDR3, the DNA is TGTGCCAGCAGCCCTCGCACAGATACGCAGTATTTT. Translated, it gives CASSPRTDTQYF.

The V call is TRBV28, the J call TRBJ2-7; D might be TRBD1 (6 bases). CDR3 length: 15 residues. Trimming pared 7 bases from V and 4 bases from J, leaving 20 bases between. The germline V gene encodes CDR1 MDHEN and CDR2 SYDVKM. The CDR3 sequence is CASNRLSGTSYEQYF. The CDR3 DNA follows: TGTGCCAGCAATCGGCTATCCGGGACATCGTACGAGCAGTACTTC.

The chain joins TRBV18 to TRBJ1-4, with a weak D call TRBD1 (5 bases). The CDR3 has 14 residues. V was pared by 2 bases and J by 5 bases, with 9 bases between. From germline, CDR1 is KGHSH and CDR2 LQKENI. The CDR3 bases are TGTGCCAGCTCACCAAGCCAGGGCAATGAAAAACTGTTTTTT. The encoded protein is CASSPSQGNEKLFF.

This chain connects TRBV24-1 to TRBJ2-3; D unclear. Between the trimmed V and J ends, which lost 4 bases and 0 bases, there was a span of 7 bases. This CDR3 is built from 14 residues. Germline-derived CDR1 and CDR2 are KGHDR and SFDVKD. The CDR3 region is CATSDPTSTDTQYF. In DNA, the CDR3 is TGTGCCACCAGTGACCCAACTAGCACAGATACGCAGTATTTT.

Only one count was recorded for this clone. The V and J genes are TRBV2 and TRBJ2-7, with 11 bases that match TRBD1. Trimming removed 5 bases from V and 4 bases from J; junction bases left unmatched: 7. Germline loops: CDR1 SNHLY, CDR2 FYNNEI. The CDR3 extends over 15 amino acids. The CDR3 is CASSPGQGALYEQYF. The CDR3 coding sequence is TGTGCCAGCAGTCCCGGACAGGGGGCATTGTACGAGCAGTACTTC.

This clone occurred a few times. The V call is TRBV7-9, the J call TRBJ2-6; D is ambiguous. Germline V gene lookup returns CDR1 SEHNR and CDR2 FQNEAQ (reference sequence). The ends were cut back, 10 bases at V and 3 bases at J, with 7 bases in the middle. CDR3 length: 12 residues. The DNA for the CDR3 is TGTGCCATCCCAAATGGGGCCAACGTCCTGACTTTC. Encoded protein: CAIPNGANVLTF.

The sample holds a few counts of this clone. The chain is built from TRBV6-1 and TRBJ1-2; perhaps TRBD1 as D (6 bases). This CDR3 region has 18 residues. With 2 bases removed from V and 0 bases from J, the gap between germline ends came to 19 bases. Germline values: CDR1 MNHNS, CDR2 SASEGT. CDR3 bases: TGTGCCAGCAGTGAACCGTTTAGGACAGAAAAAGCTAACTATGGCTACACCTTC. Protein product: CASSEPFRTEKANYGYTF.

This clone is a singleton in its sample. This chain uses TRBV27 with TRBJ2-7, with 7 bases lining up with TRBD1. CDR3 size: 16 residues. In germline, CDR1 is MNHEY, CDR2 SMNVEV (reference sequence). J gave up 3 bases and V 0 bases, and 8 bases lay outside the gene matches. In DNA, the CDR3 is TGTGCCAGCAGTTTATCAGGGGGCGCGACGTACTACGAGCAGTACTTC. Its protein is CASSLSGGATYYEQYF.

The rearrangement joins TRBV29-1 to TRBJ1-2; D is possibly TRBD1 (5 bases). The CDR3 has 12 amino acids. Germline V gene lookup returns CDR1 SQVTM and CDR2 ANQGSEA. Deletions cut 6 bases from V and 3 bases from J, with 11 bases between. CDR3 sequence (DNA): TGCAGCGTGAATGCGGGGGACTATGGCTACACCTTC. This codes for CSVNAGDYGYTF.

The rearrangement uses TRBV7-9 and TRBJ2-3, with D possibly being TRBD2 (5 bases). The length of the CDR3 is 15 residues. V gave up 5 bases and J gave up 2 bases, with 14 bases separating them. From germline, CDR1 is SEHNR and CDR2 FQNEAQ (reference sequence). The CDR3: CASSPDPLATDTQYF. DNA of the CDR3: TGTGCCAGCAGCCCAGACCCCCTAGCCACAGATACGCAGTATTTT.

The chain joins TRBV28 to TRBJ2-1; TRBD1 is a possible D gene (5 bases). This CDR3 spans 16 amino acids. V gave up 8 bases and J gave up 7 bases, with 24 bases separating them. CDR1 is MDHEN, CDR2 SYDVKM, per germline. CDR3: CASGAFTARAGNEQFF. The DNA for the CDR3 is TGTGCCAGCGGAGCTTTCACCGCCCGCGCAGGGAATGAGCAGTTCTTC. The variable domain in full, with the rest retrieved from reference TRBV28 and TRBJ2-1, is DVKVTQSSRYLVKRTGEKVFLECVQDMDHENMFWYRQDPGLGLRLIYFSYDVKMKEKGDIPEGYSVSREKKERFSLILESASTNQTSMYLCASGAFTARAGNEQFFGPGTRLTVL.

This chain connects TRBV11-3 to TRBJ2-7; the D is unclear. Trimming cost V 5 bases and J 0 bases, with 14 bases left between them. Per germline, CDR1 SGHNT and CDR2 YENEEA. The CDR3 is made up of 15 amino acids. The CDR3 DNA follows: TGTGCCAGCAGCGAAGGCTACAGTGACTCCTACGAGCAGTACTTC. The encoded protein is CASSEGYSDSYEQYF.

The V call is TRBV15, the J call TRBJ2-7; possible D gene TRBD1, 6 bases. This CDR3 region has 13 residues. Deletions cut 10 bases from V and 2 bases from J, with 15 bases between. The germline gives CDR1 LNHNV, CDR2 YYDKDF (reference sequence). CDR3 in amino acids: CAISSGTTYEQYF. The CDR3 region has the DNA TGTGCCATTTCGTCCGGGACAACCTACGAGCAGTACTTC. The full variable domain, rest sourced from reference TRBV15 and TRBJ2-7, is DAMVIQNPRYQVTQFGKPVTLSCSQTLNHNVMYWYQQKSSQAPKLLFHYYDKDFNNEADTPDNFQSRRPNTSFCFLDIRSPGLGDTAMYLCAISSGTTYEQYFGPGTRLTVT.

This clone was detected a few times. Here the CDR3 DNA reads TGTGCCAGCAGCCCCCGGGCGGACAGCTATGGCTACACCTTC. Translating it yields CASSPRADSYGYTF. The chain joins TRBV7-8 to TRBJ1-2, with D perhaps TRBD1 (6 bases). V was clipped by 5 bases and J by 4 bases, with 14 bases between them. This CDR3 has 14 amino acids. Per germline, CDR1 SGHVS and CDR2 FQNEAQ.

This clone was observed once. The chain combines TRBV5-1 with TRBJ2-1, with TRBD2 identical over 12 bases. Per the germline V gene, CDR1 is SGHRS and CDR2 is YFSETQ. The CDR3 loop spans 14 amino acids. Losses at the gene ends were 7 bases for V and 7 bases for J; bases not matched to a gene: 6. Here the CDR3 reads CASALAGGYNEQFF. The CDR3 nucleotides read TGCGCCAGCGCACTAGCGGGGGGTTATAATGAGCAGTTCTTC.

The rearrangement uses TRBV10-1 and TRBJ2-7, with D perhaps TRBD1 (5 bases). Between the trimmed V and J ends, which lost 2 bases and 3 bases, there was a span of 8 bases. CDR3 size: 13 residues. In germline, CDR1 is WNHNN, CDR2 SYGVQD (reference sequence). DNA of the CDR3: TGCGCCAGCAGTGAGGACAGAAGCTACGAGCAGTACTTC. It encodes CASSEDRSYEQYF.

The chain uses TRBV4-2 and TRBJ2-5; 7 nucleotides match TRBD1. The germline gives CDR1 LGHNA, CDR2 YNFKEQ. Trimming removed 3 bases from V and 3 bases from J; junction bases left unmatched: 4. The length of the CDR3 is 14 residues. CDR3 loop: CASSQGTAEETQYF. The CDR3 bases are TGTGCCAGCAGCCAGGGGACAGCAGAAGAGACCCAGTACTTC.

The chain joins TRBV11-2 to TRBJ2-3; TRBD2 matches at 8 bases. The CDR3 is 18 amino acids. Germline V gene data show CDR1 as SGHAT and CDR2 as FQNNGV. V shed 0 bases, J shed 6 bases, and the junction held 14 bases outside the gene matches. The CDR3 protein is CASSLDGGRGDVRDTQYF. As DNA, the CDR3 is TGTGCCAGCAGCTTAGACGGAGGGCGGGGGGACGTGAGGGATACGCAGTATTTT.